Each of the 29 T cell receptor beta chains below was sequenced from the same sample in a study of technical replicates of blood from four donors. Assay used: immunoSEQ multiplex PCR; TCRdb lists only in-frame clones, some missing. The repertoire holds roughly 90,000 clones, with just under 95% as singletons. The sample was T cells isolated from PBMCs. The receptors were gathered from a human donor in good health.

This rearrangement joins TRBV2 to TRBJ1-2, with 7 bases aligning to TRBD1. The CDR3 loop spans 13 amino acids. Germline V CDR1 and CDR2: SNHLY, FYNNEI. The trim removed 6 bases at V and 4 bases at J, leaving 5 bases unmatched. CDR3 nucleotide sequence: TGTGCCAGCAGGAGACAGGGAACCTATGGCTACACCTTC. Translated: CASRRQGTYGYTF.

The rearrangement links TRBV2 to TRBJ2-1, with a possible D match to TRBD2 (5 bases). The V and J ends lost 4 bases and 3 bases respectively, with 10 bases between them. Germline V gives CDR1 SNHLY, CDR2 FYNNEI. The CDR3 runs 14 residues. Written as DNA, the CDR3 is TGTGCCAGCAGTGGGCAAGGGAGCTACAATGAGCAGTTCTTC. It codes for CASSGQGSYNEQFF.

The V call is TRBV10-3, the J call TRBJ2-3; no reliable D call. The V gene's germline CDR1 is ENHRY and CDR2 SYGVKD. V lost 2 bases and J 6 bases, leaving 12 bases between the germline ends. This CDR3 has 14 residues. The CDR3 here is CAISEGYTGDTQYF. The CDR3 coding sequence is TGTGCCATCAGTGAGGGTTACACCGGGGATACGCAGTATTTT.

The chain joins TRBV28 to TRBJ2-7, with 7 bases lining up with TRBD2. Germline-derived CDR1 and CDR2 are MDHEN and SYDVKM. Unmatched junction bases numbered 14, after V lost 2 bases and J lost 4 bases. The CDR3 covers 17 residues. This CDR3 is CASSLVGTGLWRYEQYF. The DNA of the CDR3 is TGTGCCAGCAGTTTAGTAGGAACGGGACTATGGCGATACGAGCAGTACTTC. Full variable domain (rest looked up from reference TRBV28 and TRBJ2-7): DVKVTQSSRYLVKRTGEKVFLECVQDMDHENMFWYRQDPGLGLRLIYFSYDVKMKEKGDIPEGYSVSREKKERFSLILESASTNQTSMYLCASSLVGTGLWRYEQYFGPGTRLTVT.

This sequence joins TRBV4-1 and TRBJ1-6; 10 positions match TRBD1. The germline V gene has CDR1 MGHRA and CDR2 YSYEKL. With V trimmed by 0 bases and J by 4 bases, 3 bases remained unmatched. This CDR3 has 17 residues. Here the CDR3 reads CASSQDRDRGYNSPLHF. The DNA of the CDR3 is TGCGCCAGCAGCCAAGATCGGGACAGGGGATATAATTCACCCCTCCACTTT.

This clone showed up just once. This chain uses TRBV6-1 with TRBJ2-1; 12 nucleotides match TRBD2. The V gene's germline CDR1 is MNHNS and CDR2 SASEGT. V lost 2 bases, J lost 3 bases, and 8 bases stayed unmatched. There are 18 residues in the CDR3. The CDR3, as DNA: TGTGCCAGCAGTGAACGGCTAGCGGGAGGGCCGGTCTACAATGAGCAGTTCTTC. It translates to CASSERLAGGPVYNEQFF.

The V call is TRBV9, the J call TRBJ1-2; 10 positions match TRBD1. CDR1 is SGDLS, CDR2 YYNGEE, per germline. The V gene end was trimmed by 3 bases and the J gene end by 4 bases; junction bases not matched to a gene: 6. The CDR3 runs to 15 residues. This chain's CDR3 is CASSGGQGEGYGYTF. The CDR3 nucleotides read TGTGCCAGCAGCGGAGGACAGGGGGAGGGCTATGGCTACACCTTC.

The CDR3 loop is CATSRDRGTSRPNEQFF. The CDR3 DNA follows: TGTGCCACCAGCAGAGATCGGGGGACTAGCCGACCCAATGAGCAGTTCTTC. This rearrangement joins TRBV15 to TRBJ2-1; 9 nucleotides align to TRBD2. The CDR3 totals 17 residues. Germline V gene lookup returns CDR1 LNHNV and CDR2 YYDKDF (reference sequence). Unmatched junction bases numbered 9, after V lost 0 bases and J lost 6 bases.

This clone came up many times. The chain links TRBV11-3 to TRBJ1-5, with D perhaps TRBD1 (6 bases). Germline V gene sequence: CDR1 SGHNT, CDR2 YENEEA. V lost 3 bases and J 6 bases, leaving 15 bases between the germline ends. The CDR3 extends over 15 amino acids. Here the CDR3 DNA reads TGTGCCAGCAGCTTCAGAGGGGGATATTGTCAGCCCCAGCATTTT. Amino acid sequence: CASSFRGGYCQPQHF.

J is TRBJ1-3 and V is TRBV19, with D tentatively TRBD1 (5 bases). The CDR3 extends over 15 amino acids. Between the trimmed V and J ends, which lost 3 bases and 0 bases, there was a span of 9 bases. Per germline, CDR1 LNHDA and CDR2 SQIVND (reference sequence). The CDR3 is CASSMYRSSGNTIYF. DNA of the CDR3: TGTGCCAGTAGTATGTACAGGAGCTCTGGAAACACCATATATTTT. The full variable domain, its missing parts supplied by reference TRBV19 and TRBJ1-3, is DGGITQSPKYLFRKEGQNVTLSCEQNLNHDAMYWYRQDPGQGLRLIYYSQIVNDFQKGDIAEGYSVSREKKESFPLTVTSAQKNPTAFYLCASSMYRSSGNTIYFGEGSWLTVV.

This sequence joins TRBV5-8 and TRBJ1-2; D perhaps matches TRBD1 (5 bases). CDR3 length: 19 amino acids. Trimming shortened V by 0 bases and J by 6 bases, and 27 bases separated the two germline ends. CDR1 and CDR2 (germline): SGHTS, YDEGEE. The CDR3 coding sequence is TGTGCCAGCAGCTTGGTTTCAGGGAGGGGTAATAAGGGTAAACATGGCTACACCTTC. It is translated as CASSLVSGRGNKGKHGYTF.

The chain carries TRBV28 and TRBJ1-1, with 8 positions matching TRBD1. V shed 4 bases and J 4 bases; nucleotides not matched to a gene: 8. CDR1 and CDR2 from the germline V gene are MDHEN and SYDVKM. The CDR3 totals 15 residues. CDR3 residues: CASSSLGQGGTEAFF. The CDR3 bases are TGTGCCAGCAGTTCCCTCGGACAGGGAGGCACTGAAGCTTTCTTT.

This chain connects TRBV28 to TRBJ2-7, with D perhaps TRBD1 (6 bases). The CDR3 totals 14 residues. V lost 6 bases and J lost 0, with 12 bases in between. CDR1 and CDR2 (germline): MDHEN, SYDVKM. The CDR3 bases are TGTGCCAGCAGAGCAGGGGCGGCCTCCTACGAGCAGTACTTC. Translating gives CASRAGAASYEQYF.

The V call is TRBV7-2, the J call TRBJ2-7; 7 nucleotides match TRBD1. From germline, CDR1 is SGHTA and CDR2 FQGNSA. Trimming took 6 bases from V and 3 from J; bases not matched to a gene: 8. The CDR3 runs to 14 residues. CDR3 coding DNA: TGTGCCAGCAGTTCCGACAGGGATTTCTACGAGCAGTACTTC. As protein: CASSSDRDFYEQYF. Together with reference TRBV7-2 and TRBJ2-7, the CDR3 gives the full variable domain: GAGVSQSPSNKVTEKGKDVELRCDPISGHTALYWYRQSLGQGLEFLIYFQGNSAPDKSGLPSDRFSAERTGGSVSTLTIQRTQQEDSAVYLCASSSDRDFYEQYFGPGTRLTVT.

V gene TRBV4-1 combines with J gene TRBJ2-7, with D tentatively TRBD1 (5 bases). V lost 5 bases to trimming and J lost 2 bases, with 19 bases between them. Looked up from germline, CDR1 is MGHRA and CDR2 is YSYEKL. The CDR3 spans 16 residues. The CDR3 DNA is TGCGCCAGCAGCACCGAAGAATCAGGGTTGCCCTACGAGCAGTACTTC. Its translation: CASSTEESGLPYEQYF.

This rearrangement joins TRBV27 to TRBJ1-2; D might be TRBD1 (5 bases). V was pared by 6 bases and J by 1 base, with 15 bases between. The CDR3 loop spans 15 amino acids. Germline V CDR1 and CDR2: MNHEY, SMNVEV (reference sequence). The DNA for the CDR3 is TGTGCCAGCAGGGACACAGGTCTGGTTAACTATGGCTACACCTTC. Its translation is CASRDTGLVNYGYTF.

The gene calls are TRBV27 and TRBJ2-1; D is uncertain. CDR1 MNHEY and CDR2 SMNVEV come from the germline V gene (reference sequence). This CDR3 has 15 amino acids. The V and J ends lost 8 bases and 2 bases respectively, with 16 bases between them. CDR3 in amino acids: CASAKSWQAYNEQFF. CDR3 DNA: TGTGCCAGCGCAAAGTCCTGGCAAGCCTACAATGAGCAGTTCTTC.

The V and J genes are TRBV6-4 and TRBJ1-4; D not certain. Germline CDR1 reads MRHNA; CDR2 reads SNTAGT. Trimming left V 3 bases short and J 7 bases short, with 9 bases between. The CDR3 spans 13 residues. The CDR3 nucleotides are TGTGCCAGCAGTGAGGTCGCAGGTGAAAAACTGTTTTTT. This sequence encodes CASSEVAGEKLFF.

The chain has TRBV7-8 and TRBJ2-7, with D perhaps matching TRBD1 (6 bases). CDR1 is SGHVS and CDR2 is FQNEAQ in the germline V gene. The V end lost 7 bases, the J end lost 1 base, and 11 bases lay between the germline ends. CDR3 length: 13 residues. CDR3 in amino acids: CASTRQESYEQYF. The CDR3 DNA reads as TGTGCCAGCACCAGACAGGAATCCTACGAGCAGTACTTC.

The chain couples TRBV18 to TRBJ2-7; D may be TRBD1 (6 bases). The V gene's germline CDR1 is KGHSH and CDR2 LQKENI. Trimming removed 2 bases from V and 3 bases from J, with 11 bases in between. CDR3 length: 14 residues. The CDR3 nucleotides read TGTGCCAGCTCACCAGGGGGCAGGAGCTACGAGCAGTACTTC. Its protein product is CASSPGGRSYEQYF.

This chain uses TRBV28 with TRBJ2-6, with D uncertain. Germline-derived CDR1 and CDR2 are MDHEN and SYDVKM. CDR3 length: 14 residues. V lost 4 bases to trimming and J lost 3 bases, with 7 bases between them. The CDR3 DNA follows: TGTGCCAGCAGTTACCTAGGTGGGGCCAACGTCCTGACTTTC. Translated: CASSYLGGANVLTF.

The V and J genes are TRBV7-9 and TRBJ1-1; D uncertain. The CDR3 is made up of 13 amino acids. Looked up from germline, CDR1 is SEHNR and CDR2 is FQNEAQ (reference sequence). Trimming removed 1 base at V and 4 bases at J, with 7 bases between. CDR3: CASSLGAITEAFF. The CDR3 nucleotides are TGTGCCAGCAGCTTAGGAGCTATCACTGAAGCTTTCTTT. Full variable domain (remainder filled in from reference TRBV7-9 and TRBJ1-1): DTGVSQNPRHKITKRGQNVTFRCDPISEHNRLYWYRQTLGQGPEFLTYFQNEAQLEKSRLLSDRFSAERPKGSFSTLEIQRTEQGDSAMYLCASSLGAITEAFFGQGTRLTVV.

The rearrangement links TRBV2 to TRBJ1-2; D is possibly TRBD1 (5 bases). Trimming took off 7 bases at V and 0 bases at J, with 9 bases between the two ends. Germline CDR1 SNHLY, CDR2 FYNNEI. The CDR3 totals 13 residues. CDR3 protein: CASTPTANYGYTF. CDR3 nucleotides: TGTGCCAGCACCCCGACAGCTAACTATGGCTACACCTTC.

The chain uses TRBV5-1 and TRBJ1-5; D is unresolved. This CDR3 comprises 13 residues. Trimming removed 4 bases at V and 2 bases at J, with 7 bases between. Germline CDR1 and CDR2: SGHRS and YFSETQ. CDR3 in amino acids: CASSAGGNQPQHF. The CDR3 coding sequence is TGCGCCAGCAGCGCCGGAGGCAATCAGCCCCAGCATTTT.

V and J are TRBV9 and TRBJ2-1; 8 bases map to TRBD2. V shed 0 bases and J 6 bases; nucleotides not matched to a gene: 8. Per the germline V gene, CDR1 is SGDLS and CDR2 is YYNGEE. The CDR3 runs 16 residues. CDR3 in DNA: TGTGCCAGCAGCGTAGCGGGAGGGTATCCTGGCAATGAGCAGTTCTTC. This gives the protein CASSVAGGYPGNEQFF.

The chain links TRBV4-1 to TRBJ1-4, with D hard to call. CDR1 MGHRA and CDR2 YSYEKL come from the germline V gene. The CDR3 loop spans 11 amino acids. V was pared by 5 bases and J by 14 bases, with 12 bases between. CDR3 sequence reads: CASSSTSGLFF. CDR3 sequence (DNA): TGCGCCAGCAGCTCGACCTCCGGGCTGTTTTTT.

The chain joins TRBV19 to TRBJ1-5; the D is unclear. CDR3 size: 13 residues. In germline, CDR1 is LNHDA, CDR2 SQIVND (reference sequence). Trimming shortened V by 7 bases and J by 0 bases, and 7 bases separated the two germline ends. Here the CDR3 reads CASTSYSNQPQHF. The CDR3, as DNA: TGTGCCAGTACTAGTTATAGCAATCAGCCCCAGCATTTT.

The CDR3 DNA sequence: TGTGCCAGCACCACAGGGGGTGGCACTGAAGCTTTCTTT. It encodes CASTTGGGTEAFF. The chain joins TRBV6-1 to TRBJ1-1; 8 nucleotides match TRBD1. J was trimmed by 4 bases and V by 7 bases; bases with no gene match: 5. CDR1 is MNHNS and CDR2 is SASEGT in the germline V gene. There are 13 residues in the CDR3.

The chain joins TRBV6-5 to TRBJ2-2; TRBD1 aligns across 10 bases. Germline loops: CDR1 MNHEY, CDR2 SVGAGI. There are 15 residues in the CDR3. Trimming cost V 5 bases and J 4 bases; bases outside gene matches: 4. The CDR3 coding sequence is TGTGCCAGCAGTCCGACAGGGGGCCTCACCGGGGAGCTGTTTTTT. It specifies CASSPTGGLTGELFF.